This T cell receptor beta chain was identified during a study of shared clonotypes between healthy human individuals. General study findings and limits: With four donors compared, 4.5% to 6.5% of naive CD4 clonotypes were shared. Non-shared clonotypes displayed generation probabilities falling below those of clonotypes present in all four donors.

This CDR3 region has 14 residues. Germline CDR1 and CDR2: GTSNPN and SVGIG (reference sequence). V lost 0 bases and J lost 1, with 8 bases in between. Regarding this clone: Its antigen is still unknown.

The assay was immunoSEQ multiplex PCR, and TCRdb's table has in-frame clones only and misses some. Here the sample spans some 1.4 million clones, roughly 96% being singletons. This TCR derives from a man in his thirties or forties in good health. This chain links TRBV30 with TRBJ2-3; D remains ambiguous. Material for sequencing was naive CD4+ T cells sorted from blood. Subset indicated: CD45RA+ positively selected. The DNA for the CDR3 is TGTGCCTGGAGTGTACCAAGGGGCACAGATACGCAGTATTTT. This gives the protein CAWSVPRGTDTQYF.